These 3 T cell receptor beta chains came from one sample sequenced in a study of PD-1 blockade in classical Hodgkin lymphoma. Libraries were prepared by immunoSEQ multiplex PCR; TCRdb keeps only in-frame clonotypes and omits some of them. The sample records around 25,000 clones, about 72% being singletons. Time point in this sample: cycle 4 day 1 (C4D1), after around six weeks of nivolumab. Every patient relapsed after autologous stem cell transplantation, and brentuximab vedotin exposure varied. Here the sequenced sample was peripheral blood mononuclear cells (PBMCs), taken before the fourth cycle of nivolumab. These receptors were obtained from a human donor with classical Hodgkin lymphoma.

The chain recombines TRBV7-2 with TRBJ2-1; D not resolved. The V end was cut by 6 bases, the J end by 4 bases, with 19 bases between. Germline-derived CDR1 and CDR2 are SGHTA and FQGNSA. This CDR3 spans 16 amino acids. CDR3 sequence: CASRNMLGASYNEQFF. The CDR3, as DNA: TGTGCCAGCAGGAATATGCTCGGAGCCAGTTACAATGAGCAGTTCTTC.

The chain has TRBV9 and TRBJ2-5, with 9 bases lining up with TRBD2. V lost 3 bases to trimming and J lost 5 bases; unmatched junction nucleotides: 11. The CDR3 runs 16 residues. The V gene's germline CDR1 is SGDLS and CDR2 YYNGEE. CDR3: CASSGGGLAMEETQYF. DNA of the CDR3: TGTGCCAGCAGCGGAGGTGGACTAGCGATGGAGGAGACCCAGTACTTC. The full variable domain, with the rest looked up from reference TRBV9 and TRBJ2-5, is DSGVTQTPKHLITATGQRVTLRCSPRSGDLSVYWYQQSLDQGLQFLIQYYNGEERAKGNILERFSAQQFPDLHSELNLSSLELGDSALYFCASSGGGLAMEETQYFGPGTRLLVL.

The V gene is TRBV9, the J gene TRBJ2-1; TRBD2 might be the D (5 bases). The CDR3 consists of 13 residues. Germline V gives CDR1 SGDLS, CDR2 YYNGEE. The V end was cut by 4 bases, the J end by 4 bases, with 9 bases between. CDR3 region: CASSTREYNEQFF. Written as DNA, the CDR3 is TGTGCCAGCAGCACCCGGGAATACAATGAGCAGTTCTTC.